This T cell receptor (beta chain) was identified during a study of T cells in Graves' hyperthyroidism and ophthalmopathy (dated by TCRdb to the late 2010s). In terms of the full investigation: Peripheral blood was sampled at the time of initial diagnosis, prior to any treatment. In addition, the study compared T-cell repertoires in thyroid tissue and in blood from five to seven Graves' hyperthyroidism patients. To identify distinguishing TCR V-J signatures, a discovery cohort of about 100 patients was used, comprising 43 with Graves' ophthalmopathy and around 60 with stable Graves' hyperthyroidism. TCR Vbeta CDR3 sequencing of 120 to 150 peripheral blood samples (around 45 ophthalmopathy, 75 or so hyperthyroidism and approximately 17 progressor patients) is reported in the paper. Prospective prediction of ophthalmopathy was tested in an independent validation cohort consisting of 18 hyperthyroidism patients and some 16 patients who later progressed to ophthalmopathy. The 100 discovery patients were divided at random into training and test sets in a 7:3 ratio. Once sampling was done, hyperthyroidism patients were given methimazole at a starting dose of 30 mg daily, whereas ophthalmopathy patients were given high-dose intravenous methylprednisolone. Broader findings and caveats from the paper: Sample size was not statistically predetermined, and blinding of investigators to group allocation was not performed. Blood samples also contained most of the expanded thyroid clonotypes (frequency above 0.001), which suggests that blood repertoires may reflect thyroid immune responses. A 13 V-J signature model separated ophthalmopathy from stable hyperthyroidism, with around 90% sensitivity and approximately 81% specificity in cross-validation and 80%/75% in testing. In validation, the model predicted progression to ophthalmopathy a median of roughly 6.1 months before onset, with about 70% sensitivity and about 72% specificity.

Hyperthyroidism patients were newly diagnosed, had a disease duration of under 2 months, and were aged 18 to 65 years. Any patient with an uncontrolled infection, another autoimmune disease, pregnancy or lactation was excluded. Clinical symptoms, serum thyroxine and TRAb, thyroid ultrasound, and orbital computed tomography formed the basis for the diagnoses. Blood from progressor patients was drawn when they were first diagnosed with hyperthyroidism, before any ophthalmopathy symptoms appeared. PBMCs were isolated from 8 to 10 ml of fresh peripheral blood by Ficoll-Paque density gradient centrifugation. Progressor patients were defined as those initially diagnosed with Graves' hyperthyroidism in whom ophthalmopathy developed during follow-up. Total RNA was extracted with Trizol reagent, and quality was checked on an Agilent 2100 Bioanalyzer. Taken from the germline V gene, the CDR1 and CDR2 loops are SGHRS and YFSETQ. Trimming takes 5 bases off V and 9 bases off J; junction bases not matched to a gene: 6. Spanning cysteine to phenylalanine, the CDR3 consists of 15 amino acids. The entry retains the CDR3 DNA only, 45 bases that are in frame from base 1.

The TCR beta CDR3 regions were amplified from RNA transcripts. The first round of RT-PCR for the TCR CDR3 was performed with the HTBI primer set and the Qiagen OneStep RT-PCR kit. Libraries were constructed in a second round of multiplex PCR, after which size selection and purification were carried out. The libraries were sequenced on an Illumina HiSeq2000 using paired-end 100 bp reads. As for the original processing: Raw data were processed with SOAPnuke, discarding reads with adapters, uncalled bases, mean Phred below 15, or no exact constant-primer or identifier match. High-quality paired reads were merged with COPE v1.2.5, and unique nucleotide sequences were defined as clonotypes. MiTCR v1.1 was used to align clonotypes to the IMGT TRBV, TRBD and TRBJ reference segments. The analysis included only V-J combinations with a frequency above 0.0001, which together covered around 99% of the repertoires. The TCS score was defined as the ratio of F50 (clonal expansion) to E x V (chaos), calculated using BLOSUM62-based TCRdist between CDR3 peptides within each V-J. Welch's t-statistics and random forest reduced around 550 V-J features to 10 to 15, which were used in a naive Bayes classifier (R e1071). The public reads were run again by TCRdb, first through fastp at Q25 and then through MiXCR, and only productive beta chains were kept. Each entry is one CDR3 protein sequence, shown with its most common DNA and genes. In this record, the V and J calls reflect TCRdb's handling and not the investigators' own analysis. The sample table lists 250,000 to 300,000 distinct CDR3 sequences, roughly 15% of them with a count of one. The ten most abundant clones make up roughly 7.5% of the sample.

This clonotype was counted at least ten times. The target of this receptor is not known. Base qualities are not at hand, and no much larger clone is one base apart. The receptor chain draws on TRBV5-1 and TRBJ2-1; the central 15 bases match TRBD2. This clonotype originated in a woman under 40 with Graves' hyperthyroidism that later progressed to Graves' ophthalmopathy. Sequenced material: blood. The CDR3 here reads CASRAPGLAGGEQFF. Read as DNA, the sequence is TGCGCCAGCAGGGCCCCGGGACTAGCGGGAGGTGAGCAGTTCTTC.